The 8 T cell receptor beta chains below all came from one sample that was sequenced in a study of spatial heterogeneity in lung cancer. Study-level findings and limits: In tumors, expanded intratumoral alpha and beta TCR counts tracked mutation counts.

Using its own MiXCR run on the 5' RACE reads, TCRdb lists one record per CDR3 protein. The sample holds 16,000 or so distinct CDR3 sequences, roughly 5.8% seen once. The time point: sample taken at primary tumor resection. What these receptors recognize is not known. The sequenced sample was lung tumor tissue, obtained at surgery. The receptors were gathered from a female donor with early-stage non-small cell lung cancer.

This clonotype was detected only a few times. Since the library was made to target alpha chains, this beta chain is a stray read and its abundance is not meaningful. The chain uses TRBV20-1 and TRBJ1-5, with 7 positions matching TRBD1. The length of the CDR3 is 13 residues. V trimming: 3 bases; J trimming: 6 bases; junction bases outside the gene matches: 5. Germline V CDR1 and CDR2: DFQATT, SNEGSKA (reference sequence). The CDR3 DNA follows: TGCAGTGCTAGGACAGGGAGGTTTCAGCCCCAGCATTTT. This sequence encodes CSARTGRFQPQHF.

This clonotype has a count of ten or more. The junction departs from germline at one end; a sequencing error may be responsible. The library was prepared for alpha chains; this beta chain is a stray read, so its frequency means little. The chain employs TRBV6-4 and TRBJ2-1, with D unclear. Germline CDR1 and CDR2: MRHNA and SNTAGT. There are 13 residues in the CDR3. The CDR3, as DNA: TGTGCCAGCAGTGCTGACTCCAACAATGAGCAGTTCTTC. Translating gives CASSADSNNEQFF.

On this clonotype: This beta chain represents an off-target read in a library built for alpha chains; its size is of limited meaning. The CDR3 DNA is TGTGCCAGCAGTTCGTCAGCGGTGGGCACAGATACGCAGTATTTT. This gives the protein CASSSSAVGTDTQYF. The chain employs TRBV12-3 or TRBV12-4 and TRBJ2-3; D possibly corresponds to TRBD2 (5 bases). This CDR3 is built from 15 residues. Trimming pared 4 bases from V and 1 base from J, leaving 12 bases between.

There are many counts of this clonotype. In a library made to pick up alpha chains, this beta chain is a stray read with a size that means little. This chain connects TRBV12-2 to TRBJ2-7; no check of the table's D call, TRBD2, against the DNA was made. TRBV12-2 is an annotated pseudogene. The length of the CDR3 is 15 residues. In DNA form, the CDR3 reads TGTGCAAGTCGCCAATACCCTAGCGTCTCCTACGAGCAGTACTTC. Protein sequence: CASRQYPSVSYEQYF.

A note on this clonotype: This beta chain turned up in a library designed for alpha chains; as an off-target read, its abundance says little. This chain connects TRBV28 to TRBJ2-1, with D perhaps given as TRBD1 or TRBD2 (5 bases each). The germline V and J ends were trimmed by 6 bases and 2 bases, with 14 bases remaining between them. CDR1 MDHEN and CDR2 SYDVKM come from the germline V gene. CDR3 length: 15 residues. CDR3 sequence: CASRTGDGTYNEQFF. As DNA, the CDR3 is TGTGCCAGCAGGACCGGGGACGGAACCTACAATGAGCAGTTCTTC.

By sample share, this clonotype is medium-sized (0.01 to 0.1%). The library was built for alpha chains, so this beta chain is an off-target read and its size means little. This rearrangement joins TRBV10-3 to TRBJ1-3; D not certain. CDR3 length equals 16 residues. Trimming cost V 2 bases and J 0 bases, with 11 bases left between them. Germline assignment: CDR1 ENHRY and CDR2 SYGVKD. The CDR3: CAISEVDISSGNTIYF. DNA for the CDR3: TGTGCCATCAGTGAGGTTGACATCAGCTCTGGAAACACCATATATTTT.

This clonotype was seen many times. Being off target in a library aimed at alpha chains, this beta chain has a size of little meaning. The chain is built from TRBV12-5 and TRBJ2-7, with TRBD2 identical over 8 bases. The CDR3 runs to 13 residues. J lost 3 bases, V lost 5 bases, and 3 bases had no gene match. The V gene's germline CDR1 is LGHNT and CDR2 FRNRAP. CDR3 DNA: TGTGCTAGTGGTCGCACTAGCGGCTACGAGCAGTACTTC. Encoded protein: CASGRTSGYEQYF.

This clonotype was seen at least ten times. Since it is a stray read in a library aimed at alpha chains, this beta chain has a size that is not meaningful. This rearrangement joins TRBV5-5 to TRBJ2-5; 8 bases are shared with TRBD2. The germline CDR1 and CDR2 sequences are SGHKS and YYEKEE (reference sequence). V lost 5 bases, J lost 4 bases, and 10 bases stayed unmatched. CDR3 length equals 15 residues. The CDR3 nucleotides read TGTGCCAGCAGTCGAGCGGGAGAGGCCCCAGAGACCCAGTACTTC. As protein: CASSRAGEAPETQYF. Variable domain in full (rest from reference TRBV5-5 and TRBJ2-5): DAGVTQSPTHLIKTRGQQVTLRCSPISGHKSVSWYQQVLGQGPQFIFQYYEKEERGRGNFPDRFSARQFPNYSSELNVNALLLGDSALYLCASSRAGEAPETQYFGPGTRLLVL.